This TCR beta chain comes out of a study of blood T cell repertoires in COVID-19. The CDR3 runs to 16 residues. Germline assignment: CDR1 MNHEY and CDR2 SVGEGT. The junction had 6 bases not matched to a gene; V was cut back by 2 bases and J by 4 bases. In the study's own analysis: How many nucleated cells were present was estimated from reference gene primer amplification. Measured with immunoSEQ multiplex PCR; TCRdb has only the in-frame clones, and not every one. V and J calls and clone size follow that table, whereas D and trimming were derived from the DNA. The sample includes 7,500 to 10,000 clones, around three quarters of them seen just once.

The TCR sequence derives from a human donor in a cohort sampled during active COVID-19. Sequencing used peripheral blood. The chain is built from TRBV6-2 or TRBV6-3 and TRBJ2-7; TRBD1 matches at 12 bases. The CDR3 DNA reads TGTGCCAGCAGTTACGTCCCGGGACAGGGGGCATACGAGCAGTACTTC. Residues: CASSYVPGQGAYEQYF.